The entry below gives a single TCR beta chain sequence along with its context. No antigen is known for it. The sample belongs to a study of T cell responses to AZD1222 COVID-19 vaccine. Study-level background: Some second doses came at about 4 weeks and others at about 12 weeks; these were pooled.

V lost 3 bases and J lost 2, with 11 bases in between. The CDR3 runs to 14 residues. Looked up from germline, CDR1 is SGDLS and CDR2 is YYNGEE. Study-wide points: Breadth and depth of Spike-specific TCRs rose after two AZD1222 doses. Baseline serology detected seropositivity in only 6 or 7 AZD1222 recipients. Donors, mostly white British, included more females; clonal diversity was possibly underestimated.

TCRdb keeps only in-frame clones here, not all; method: immunoSEQ multiplex PCR. The sample has approximately 150,000 clones, roughly 93% seen once; the top ten hold around 5%. This clonotype originated in an adult in good health. The sample here was peripheral blood, taken on day 0 of AZD1222 vaccination. The chain recombines TRBV9 with TRBJ1-1, with a possible D match to TRBD1 (6 bases). CDR3 amino acids: CASSGTGSNTEAFF. In nucleotides, the CDR3 is TGTGCCAGCAGCGGCACAGGGAGCAACACTGAAGCTTTCTTT.